Sequencing of this T cell receptor beta chain was carried out in a study of CD8 T cells in Susac syndrome. Study-wide results and limits: A relatively small number of individuals underwent TCR sequencing and HLA analysis.

Peripheral blood CD8+ and CD4+ T cells were profiled by TCR beta sequencing. Purification of the CD8+ and CD4+ T cells relied on negative isolation, and TEMRA cells underwent FACS enrichment. The RNA input was about 0.5 to 1 ug, and it was reverse transcribed with random hexamers. By means of immunoSEQ multiplex PCR, TCR beta CDR3 spanning 54 Vbeta and 13 Jbeta underwent amplification. One entry per CDR3 protein, called by TCRdb with MiXCR from the immunoSEQ multiplex PCR reads. The top ten clones hold over 0.12% of a sample with roughly 180,000 distinct CDR3 sequences, approximately 96% of them seen once. Germline CDR1 LGHDT, CDR2 YNNKEL (reference sequence). The CDR3 contains 13 residues. V dropped 0 bases and J dropped 15 bases, with 15 bases sitting between them. This clonotype was recorded once. Its target is unknown.

The receptor was isolated from a human donor in good health. Sequences were obtained from CD4+ T cells from PBMCs. The rearrangement links TRBV3-1 to TRBJ1-5, with a weak D call TRBD1 (6 bases). CDR3 in amino acids: CASSQDGGSKLHF. The CDR3 DNA is TGTGCCAGCAGCCAAGATGGGGGCAGTAAGCTGCATTTT.